This passage covers 13 T cell receptor beta chains from one sample sequenced in a study of graft-versus-host responses after intestinal transplantation. Their antigen targets remain unknown. The method was immunoSEQ multiplex PCR; TCRdb's version includes in-frame clones alone and lacks a portion of them. This sample has over 100,000 clones; approximately 92% occur once, and the top ten carry roughly 0.23%. This specimen consisted of unstimulated CD4+ T cells sorted from spleen or lymph node cells, obtained before transplant. The source of these receptors is a human donor who was the organ donor for an intestinal transplant.

The chain couples TRBV19 to TRBJ1-2; D perhaps matches TRBD1 (5 bases). Trimming shortened V by 3 bases and J by 1 base, and 9 bases separated the two germline ends. Germline CDR1 reads LNHDA; CDR2 reads SQIVND (reference sequence). The CDR3 runs to 14 residues. The CDR3 spells CASSIFDSNYGYTF. CDR3 DNA sequence: TGTGCCAGTAGTATTTTTGACAGTAACTATGGCTACACCTTC.

This clone has a single count. The V call is TRBV20-1, the J call TRBJ1-1; D gene uncertain. The CDR3 length is 11 residues. V was clipped by 5 bases and J by 5 bases, with 9 bases between them. Germline lookup yields CDR1 DFQATT and CDR2 SNEGSKA (reference sequence). The CDR3 loop reads CSAERGTEAFF. CDR3 in DNA: TGCAGTGCTGAGCGCGGGACTGAAGCTTTCTTT.

The rearrangement links TRBV19 to TRBJ2-2; D unresolved. The V gene lost 5 bases and the J gene lost 4 bases, with 11 bases spanning the gap. Germline lookup yields CDR1 LNHDA and CDR2 SQIVND (reference sequence). The CDR3 length is 14 residues. The CDR3 sequence is CASSPRPTTGELFF. The CDR3 region has the DNA TGTGCCAGTAGTCCCAGACCCACCACCGGGGAGCTGTTTTTT.

This sequence joins TRBV6-1 and TRBJ2-1; no reliable D call. Germline CDR1 is MNHNS and CDR2 is SASEGT. V was trimmed by 0 bases and J by 6 bases, leaving 6 bases between them. The CDR3 has 13 residues. The CDR3 region has the DNA TGTGCCAGCAGTGAAGCGCTGGGCAATGAGCAGTTCTTC. Translated, it gives CASSEALGNEQFF.

The genes are TRBV19 and TRBJ1-1, with D unresolved. This CDR3 region has 14 residues. V was clipped by 1 base and J by 0 bases, with 6 bases between them. Germline CDR1 is LNHDA and CDR2 is SQIVND (reference sequence). This CDR3 reads CASSIGELNTEAFF. The CDR3 nucleotides are TGTGCCAGTAGTATAGGGGAGTTGAACACTGAAGCTTTCTTT.

The gene calls are TRBV5-4 and TRBJ1-1; D gene ambiguous. In germline, CDR1 is SGHNT, CDR2 YYREEE (reference sequence). The length of the CDR3 is 14 residues. Trimming pared 5 bases from V and 1 base from J, leaving 12 bases between. The chain's CDR3 is CASRLGTENTEAFF. CDR3 coding DNA: TGTGCCAGCAGGTTAGGCACAGAGAACACTGAAGCTTTCTTT.

The chain combines TRBV18 with TRBJ2-5; the match to TRBD2 covers 8 bases. The V and J ends lost 3 bases and 1 base, in that order; junction bases with no gene match: 7. Germline V gene data show CDR1 as KGHSH and CDR2 as LQKENI. The CDR3 covers 16 residues. Here the CDR3 DNA reads TGTGCCAGCTCACCTTTTGTAGCGGGGACCCAAGAGACCCAGTACTTC. This gives the protein CASSPFVAGTQETQYF.

The chain carries TRBV10-3 and TRBJ2-5, with D perhaps assigned TRBD1 or TRBD2 (5 bases each). V lost 3 bases and J 5 bases, leaving 22 bases between the germline ends. Germline V gene sequence: CDR1 ENHRY, CDR2 SYGVKD. The CDR3 extends over 17 amino acids. CDR3 amino acids: CAISDPGTELGRETQYF. CDR3 DNA sequence: TGTGCCATCAGTGACCCCGGGACCGAACTCGGGCGGGAGACCCAGTACTTC.

In nucleotides, the CDR3 is TGCGCCAGCGCTAACAGCGACTTAACTGGAAACACCATATATTTT. Its translation is CASANSDLTGNTIYF. The chain has TRBV5-1 and TRBJ1-3; D remains unclear. Trimming stripped 7 bases from V and 2 bases from J, with 16 bases between. CDR1 and CDR2 from the germline V gene are SGHRS and YFSETQ. The CDR3 contains 15 residues.

The gene calls are TRBV7-9 and TRBJ1-1, with TRBD1 as a possible D gene (6 bases). The CDR3 is 12 residues long. The germline gives CDR1 SEHNR, CDR2 FQNEAQ (reference sequence). Trimming pared 1 base from V and 11 bases from J, leaving 11 bases between. CDR3 protein: CASSLVGGHAFF. The CDR3, as DNA: TGTGCCAGCAGCTTAGTAGGGGGACATGCTTTCTTT.

The gene calls are TRBV5-1 and TRBJ2-4; tentative D call: TRBD2 (5 bases). The CDR3 consists of 16 residues. Germline values: CDR1 SGHRS, CDR2 YFSETQ. Trimming left V 1 base short and J 6 bases short, with 17 bases between. The CDR3 DNA reads as TGCGCCAGCAGCTTGAACCCACTAGTCGGAATAAACATTCAGTACTTC. Protein product: CASSLNPLVGINIQYF.

V and J are TRBV10-3 and TRBJ2-5, with D possibly TRBD2 on 6 matching bases. V was cut by 7 bases and J by 3 bases, with 9 bases left in between. Germline V gene sequence: CDR1 ENHRY, CDR2 SYGVKD. This CDR3 region has 12 residues. The CDR3 spells CAIKGEEETQYF. CDR3 coding DNA: TGTGCCATCAAAGGGGAGGAAGAGACCCAGTACTTC.

The chain has TRBV7-2 and TRBJ1-2, with a tentative D call TRBD1 (5 bases). This CDR3 comprises 17 residues. CDR1 is SGHTA and CDR2 is FQGNSA in the germline V gene. V was pared by 2 bases and J by 2 bases, with 18 bases between. Here the CDR3 reads CASSLYGGAATNYGYTF. The CDR3, as DNA: TGTGCCAGCAGCTTATACGGCGGGGCAGCCACCAACTATGGCTACACCTTC.